The T cell receptor (beta chain) described here comes from a study of shared clonotypes between healthy human individuals. A word on this clone: What it binds is not known.

Genomic DNA (from each subset) was split evenly across several immunoSEQ plates. Produced via immunoSEQ multiplex PCR; TCRdb's table is partial and in-frame only. The data contain about 1.5 million clones, around 98% of them singletons. Study-wide results and limits: Richness estimates generally favored naive over memory subsets.

Looked up from germline, CDR1 is SGHTS and CDR2 is YDEGEE. With V trimmed by 2 bases and J by 4 bases, 3 bases remained unmatched. This CDR3 spans 15 amino acids. The TCR was taken from a man in his thirties or forties in good health. The genes are TRBV5-8 and TRBJ2-4; 10 bases are a match to TRBD1. The sample comprised naive CD4+ T cells sorted from blood. Subset meaning: CD45RA+ positively selected. The CDR3 nucleotides are TGTGCCAGCAGCTTATGGACAGGGGGAAAAAACATTCAGTACTTC. Residues: CASSLWTGGKNIQYF.